This T cell receptor (beta chain) was recovered during a study of blood T cell repertoires in COVID-19 (dated by TCRdb to the early 2020s). As for the study more broadly: Samples from collaborators originated in the United States, Italy and Spain and spanned both the acute and convalescent phases of COVID-19. The prospective study material was composed of cDNA or gDNA derived from T cells, B-cell-depleted T cells, or PBMCs. The dataset comprised deeply sampled blood TCRbeta repertoires from subjects exposed to, actively infected with, or recovered from COVID-19. The repertoires were released in a freely available public database meant as a resource for research on the immune response to SARS-CoV-2. The samples were drawn from two sources: the first 160 participants of the ongoing ImmuneRACE study, and 1,254 subjects contributed by 6 global collaborators. The sample metadata nearly always contained a de-identified subject ID, COVID-19 status, age in years and sex. Where HLA class I and class II types were available, the types were taken from metadata supplied by the sample provider, not from assay-based typing. Overall results and qualifications from the work: The amount of clinical and demographic metadata varied by source and participant and was provided uncurated.

Participants in the prospective study were aged roughly 18 to 100 years, lived in 24 United States geographic areas, and enrolled through a virtual design. In the prospective study, participants were assigned to cohorts based on the clinical history participants reported in a screening survey and a study questionnaire. Each participant in the prospective study had whole blood, serum and a nasopharyngeal or oropharyngeal swab collected by mobile phlebotomists. Additional blood draws and questionnaires over a roughly two-month period could optionally be provided by prospective study participants. Before DNA extraction, prospective study blood samples were shipped either frozen or at room temperature. As concerns this clone: Its target antigen remains unknown. No base quality information exists; no much larger clone differs at one position.

V drops 0 bases and J drops 7 bases, leaving 7 bases in between. The CDR3 has 12 amino acids, counting the end cysteine and phenylalanine. Only the CDR3 part of the read is kept: 36 bases, read in frame from the first base. The germline V gene provides CDR1 SGHRS and CDR2 YFSETQ. The immunoSEQ Assay, a bias-controlled multiplex PCR, was used to amplify TCRbeta CDR3 regions from genomic DNA. Concerning the study's data processing: The number of nucleated cells in each sample was estimated by amplification of reference gene primers within the assay. To quantify the absolute abundance of each unique TCRbeta CDR3 rearrangement, sequence reads were collapsed and filtered. For each sample, productive Simpson clonality was calculated by taking the square root of Simpson's diversity index across productive rearrangements. This is the immuneACCESS table as TCRdb keeps it, with only in-frame sequences that have V and J called. A part of the clones is gone; compared with another copy, unresolved V genes explain less than half, and the rest is unexplained. The DNA was the basis for D and trimming; V, J and clone size are from that table. The sample has approximately 270,000 clones on record, about 90% of them singletons. The ten biggest clones cover more than 1% of the sample.

Here the chain combines TRBV5-1 and TRBJ1-1; the D region possibly corresponds to TRBD1 (5 bases align). Sequencing was done on a sample of PBMCs or T cells enriched from blood (not recorded which). This receptor was taken from a human donor in a cohort exposed to, infected with or recovered from COVID-19 (not recorded which). The donor label of this sample is uncertain. The sequenced DNA is TGCGCCAGCAGCTTGGACGGGGGTGAAGCTTTCTTT. It translates to CASSLDGGEAFF.